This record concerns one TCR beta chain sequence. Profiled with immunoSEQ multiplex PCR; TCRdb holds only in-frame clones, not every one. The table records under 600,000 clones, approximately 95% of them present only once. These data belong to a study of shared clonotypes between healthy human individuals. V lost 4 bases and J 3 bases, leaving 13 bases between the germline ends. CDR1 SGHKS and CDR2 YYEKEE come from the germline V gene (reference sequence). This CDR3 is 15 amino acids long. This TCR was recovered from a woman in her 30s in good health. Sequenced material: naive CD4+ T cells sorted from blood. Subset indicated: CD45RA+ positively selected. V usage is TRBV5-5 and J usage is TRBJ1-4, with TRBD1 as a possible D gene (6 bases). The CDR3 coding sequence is TGTGCCAGCAGCGTCCCGGGGGCAGCTAATGAAAAACTGTTTTTT. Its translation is CASSVPGAANEKLFF.